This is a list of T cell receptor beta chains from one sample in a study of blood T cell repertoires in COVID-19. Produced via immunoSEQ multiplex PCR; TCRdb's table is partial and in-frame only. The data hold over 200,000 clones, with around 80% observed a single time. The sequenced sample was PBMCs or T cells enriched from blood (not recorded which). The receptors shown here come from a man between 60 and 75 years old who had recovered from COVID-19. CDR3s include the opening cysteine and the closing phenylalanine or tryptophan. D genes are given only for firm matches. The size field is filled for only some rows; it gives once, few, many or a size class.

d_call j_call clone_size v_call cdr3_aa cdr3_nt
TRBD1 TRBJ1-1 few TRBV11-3 CASSFTGGGNTEAFF TGTGCCAGCAGCTTCACAGGGGGGGGGAACACTGAAGCTTTCTTT
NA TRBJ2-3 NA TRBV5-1 CASSQDSYTDTQYF TGCGCCAGCAGCCAGGACAGTTACACAGATACGCAGTATTTT
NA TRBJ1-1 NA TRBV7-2 CASSLTGLPSPEAFF TGTGCCAGCAGCTTGACAGGATTACCCTCACCTGAAGCTTTCTTT
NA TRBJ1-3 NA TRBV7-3 CASSRGFGNTIYF TGTGCCAGCAGCAGGGGATTTGGAAACACCATATATTTT
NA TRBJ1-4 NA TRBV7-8 CASSLVPAGREKLFF TGTGCCAGCAGCTTAGTACCGGCAGGCCGTGAAAAACTGTTTTTT
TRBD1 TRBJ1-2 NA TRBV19 CASSTSDRVKYGYTF TGTGCCAGTAGTACTTCGGACAGGGTGAAGTATGGCTACACCTTC
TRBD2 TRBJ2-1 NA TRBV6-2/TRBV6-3 CASSLDPSGHNEQFF TGTGCCAGCAGCCTCGACCCTAGCGGCCACAATGAGCAGTTCTTC
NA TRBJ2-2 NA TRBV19 CASSIRPGGYTGELFF TGTGCCAGTAGTATACGGCCAGGGGGGTACACCGGGGAGCTGTTTTTT
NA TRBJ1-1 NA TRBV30 CAWNRETEAFF TGTGCCTGGAACAGGGAAACTGAAGCTTTCTTT
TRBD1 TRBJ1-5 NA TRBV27 CASSLWGTGGNQPQHF TGTGCCAGCAGTTTATGGGGGACAGGGGGAAATCAGCCCCAGCATTTT
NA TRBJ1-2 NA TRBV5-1 CASSSGRSDGYTF TGCGCCAGCAGCTCCGGCAGGTCGGATGGCTACACCTTC
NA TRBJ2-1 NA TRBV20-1 CSAWGDEQFF TGCAGTGCTTGGGGGGATGAGCAGTTCTTC
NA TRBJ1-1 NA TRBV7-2 CASSLDDRRSTEAFF TGTGCCAGCAGCTTAGATGACAGGCGGAGCACTGAAGCTTTCTTT
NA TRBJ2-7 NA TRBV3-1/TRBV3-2 CASSQEGLDYYEQYF TGTGCCAGCAGCCAAGAAGGGTTGGACTACTACGAGCAGTACTTC
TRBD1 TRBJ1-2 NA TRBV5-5 CASSPTGGAHGYTF TGTGCCAGCAGCCCGACAGGGGGCGCGCATGGCTACACCTTC
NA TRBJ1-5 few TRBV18 CASSIKNRDQPQHF TGTGCCAGCTCCATTAAGAACAGGGATCAGCCCCAGCATTTT
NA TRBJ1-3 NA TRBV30 CAWSDGGFSGNTIYF TGTGCCTGGAGCGATGGGGGGTTCTCTGGAAACACCATATATTTT
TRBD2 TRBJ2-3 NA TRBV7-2 CASSSGLASDTQYF TGTGCCAGCAGCTCCGGACTAGCGTCGGATACGCAGTATTTT
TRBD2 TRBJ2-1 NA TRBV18 CASSPLHGASGGALGEQFF TGTGCCAGCTCACCACTTCACGGCGCTAGCGGGGGGGCCCTAGGTGAGCAGTTCTTC
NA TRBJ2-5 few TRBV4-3 CASSPRTRPGETQYF TGCGCCAGCAGCCCCCGAACCCGTCCAGGAGAGACCCAGTACTTC
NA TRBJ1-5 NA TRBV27 CASANERNQPQHF TGTGCCAGCGCAAACGAGAGAAATCAGCCCCAGCATTTT
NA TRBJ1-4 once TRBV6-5 CASSRVSTNEKLFF TGTGCCAGCAGTCGTGTGTCAACTAATGAAAAACTGTTTTTT
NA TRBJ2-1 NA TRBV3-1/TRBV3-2 CASSQTTNEQFF TGTGCCAGCAGCCAGACTACCAATGAGCAGTTCTTC
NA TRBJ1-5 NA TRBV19 CASKGQAYSNQPQHF TGTGCCAGTAAGGGGCAGGCTTATAGCAATCAGCCCCAGCATTTT
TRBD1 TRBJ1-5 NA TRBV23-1 CASSQSSGGLNQPQHF TGCGCCAGCAGTCAATCGTCAGGGGGCCTGAATCAGCCCCAGCATTTT
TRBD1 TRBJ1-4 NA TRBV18 CASSSRQGANEKLFF TGTGCCAGCTCAAGCCGACAGGGGGCAAATGAAAAACTGTTTTTT
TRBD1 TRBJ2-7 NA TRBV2 CASSGDRAKEQYF TGTGCCAGCAGTGGGGACAGGGCGAAGGAGCAGTACTTC
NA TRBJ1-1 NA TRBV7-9 CASSRSGTTRRNTEAFF TGTGCCAGCAGCCGATCCGGGACAACCAGGAGGAACACTGAAGCTTTCTTT